Each of the 17 T cell receptor beta chains below was sequenced from the same sample in a study of cytomegalovirus exposure and HLA in healthy donors. Primers included in the PCR were 60 Vbeta and 13 Jbeta primers. Clones were sequenced by immunoSEQ multiplex PCR, and TCRdb holds only the in-frame ones, with some missing. Its table records under 200,000 clones. The source material was PBMCs. The receptors originated from a man aged 30 to 39 in good health and CMV-seronegative.

The chain has TRBV19 and TRBJ1-2; TRBD1 agrees at 8 bases. This CDR3 comprises 14 residues. Germline CDR1 is LNHDA and CDR2 is SQIVND (reference sequence). V was pared by 7 bases and J by 6 bases, with 10 bases of the junction left unmatched. The DNA of the CDR3 is TGTGCCAGTAAACAATTGGACAGGGAGGATGGCTACACCTTC. This gives the protein CASKQLDREDGYTF.

The chain has TRBV5-4 and TRBJ2-4, with D possibly being TRBD2 (6 bases). V dropped 4 bases and J dropped 4 bases, with 24 bases sitting between them. Germline-derived CDR1 and CDR2 are SGHNT and YYREEE (reference sequence). The CDR3 totals 18 residues. This chain's CDR3 is CASSVGGTGFGGKNIQYF. In nucleotides, the CDR3 is TGTGCCAGCAGCGTGGGGGGTACAGGATTTGGCGGAAAAAACATTCAGTACTTC.

This chain uses TRBV19 with TRBJ2-3; D is possibly TRBD2 (5 bases). From germline, CDR1 is LNHDA and CDR2 SQIVND (reference sequence). This CDR3 region has 11 residues. The ends were cut back, 11 bases at V and 3 bases at J, with 9 bases in the middle. CDR3 in DNA: TGTGCCTCTCGGAGGACAGATACGCAGTATTTT. Translating gives CASRRTDTQYF.

The gene calls are TRBV4-2 and TRBJ2-7, with TRBD1 identical over 10 bases. V was clipped by 3 bases and J by 3 bases; unmatched bases: 5. Per the germline V gene, CDR1 is LGHNA and CDR2 is YNFKEQ. This CDR3 spans 15 amino acids. CDR3 in amino acids: CASSHEDRGGYEQYF. The CDR3 DNA follows: TGTGCCAGCAGCCATGAGGACAGGGGGGGCTACGAGCAGTACTTC.

This chain joins TRBV25-1 and TRBJ1-3; D gene ambiguous. Trimming took 6 bases from V and 10 from J, leaving 19 bases between them. This CDR3 contains 14 residues. Per the germline V gene, CDR1 is MGHDK and CDR2 is SYGVNS. The CDR3 bases are TGTGCCAGCAGGGACCGGGCCCCCGGAGGGACCATATATTTT. Translating gives CASRDRAPGGTIYF.

The gene calls are TRBV2 and TRBJ1-1; 7 bases agree with TRBD1. The germline V gene encodes CDR1 SNHLY and CDR2 FYNNEI. The CDR3 loop spans 14 amino acids. V shed 1 base, J shed 1 base, and the junction held 0 bases outside the gene matches. The CDR3 region is CASSEDRGNTEAFF. The DNA for the CDR3 is TGTGCCAGCAGTGAAGACAGGGGGAACACTGAAGCTTTCTTT. Full variable domain (missing parts from reference TRBV2 and TRBJ1-1): EPEVTQTPSHQVTQMGQEVILRCVPISNHLYFYWYRQILGQKVEFLVSFYNNEISEKSEIFDDQFSVERPDGSNFTLKIRSTKLEDSAMYFCASSEDRGNTEAFFGQGTRLTVV.

The rearrangement links TRBV28 to TRBJ1-2, with D unresolved. Trimming shortened V by 7 bases and J by 8 bases, and 14 bases separated the two germline ends. There are 12 residues in the CDR3. Germline V gives CDR1 MDHEN, CDR2 SYDVKM. CDR3 coding DNA: TGTGCCAGCACCCCGGGAGCGTGGGGCTACACCTTC. The encoded protein is CASTPGAWGYTF.

The genes are TRBV15 and TRBJ2-7, with TRBD1 matching 7 bases. The junction had 8 bases not matched to a gene; V was cut back by 6 bases and J by 0 bases. The CDR3 contains 15 residues. Looked up from germline, CDR1 is LNHNV and CDR2 is YYDKDF (reference sequence). Written as DNA, the CDR3 is TGTGCCACCAGAGAACGACAGGGAATCTCCTACGAGCAGTACTTC. Protein sequence: CATRERQGISYEQYF. The full variable domain, completed using reference TRBV15 and TRBJ2-7, is DAMVIQNPRYQVTQFGKPVTLSCSQTLNHNVMYWYQQKSSQAPKLLFHYYDKDFNNEADTPDNFQSRRPNTSFCFLDIRSPGLGDTAMYLCATRERQGISYEQYFGPGTRLTVT.

This chain uses TRBV29-1 with TRBJ1-1; possibly TRBD1 for D (5 bases). The CDR3 totals 16 residues. Germline-derived CDR1 and CDR2 are SQVTM and ANQGSEA. The germline V and J ends were trimmed by 1 base and 0 bases, with 15 bases remaining between them. The CDR3 protein is CSVEVVMTVLNTEAFF. The CDR3 region has the DNA TGCAGCGTTGAAGTGGTAATGACAGTCTTGAACACTGAAGCTTTCTTT.

This chain links TRBV29-1 with TRBJ2-6; tentative D call: TRBD2 (6 bases). The CDR3 contains 15 residues. The V gene lost 5 bases and the J gene lost 0 bases, with 11 bases spanning the gap. From germline, CDR1 is SQVTM and CDR2 ANQGSEA. DNA for the CDR3: TGCAGCGTTAGAGCGGGCGACTCTGGGGCCAACGTCCTGACTTTC. Encoded protein: CSVRAGDSGANVLTF. Complete variable domain (other parts from reference TRBV29-1 and TRBJ2-6): SAVISQKPSRDICQRGTSLTIQCQVDSQVTMMFWYRQQPGQSLTLIATANQGSEATYESGFVIDKFPISRPNLTFSTLTVSNMSPEDSSIYLCSVRAGDSGANVLTFGAGSRLTVL.

This sequence joins TRBV19 and TRBJ1-1; D uncertain. There are 12 residues in the CDR3. In germline, CDR1 is LNHDA, CDR2 SQIVND (reference sequence). Trimming removed 3 bases from V and 11 bases from J, with 13 bases in between. The CDR3 bases are TGTGCCAGTAGTATTGGAGGACTCGGGGCTTTCTTT. Translated, it gives CASSIGGLGAFF.

This chain connects TRBV5-3 to TRBJ2-7, with TRBD2 identical over 10 bases. TRBV5-3 is marked as an open reading frame, function uncertain. The CDR3 runs to 15 residues. V gave up 1 base and J gave up 5 bases; unmatched junction bases: 6. CDR3 coding DNA: TGTGCCAGAAGCTTGTCGTCTAGCGGGAGCCACGAGCAGTACTTC. The encoded protein is CARSLSSSGSHEQYF.

J is TRBJ1-2 and V is TRBV27; no clear D. Germline V lookup: CDR1 MNHEY, CDR2 SMNVEV (reference sequence). There are 16 residues in the CDR3. V was cut by 3 bases and J by 1 base, with 15 bases left in between. CDR3 residues: CASSFGDTRLNYGYTF. CDR3 bases: TGTGCCAGCAGTTTCGGCGACACACGGCTTAACTATGGCTACACCTTC.

The CDR3 DNA sequence: TGTGCCAGCAGCTTAGGCGGCTATCCCACAGATACGCAGTATTTT. Its protein product is CASSLGGYPTDTQYF. The chain carries TRBV7-2 and TRBJ2-3; D unresolved. Germline V lookup: CDR1 SGHTA, CDR2 FQGNSA. Trimming removed 1 base from V and 2 bases from J, with 10 bases in between. There are 15 residues in the CDR3.

The gene calls are TRBV2 and TRBJ2-2, with D perhaps matching TRBD2 (5 bases). The V and J ends lost 6 bases and 2 bases respectively, with 16 bases between them. Germline lookup yields CDR1 SNHLY and CDR2 FYNNEI. The CDR3 runs to 16 residues. CDR3 sequence reads: CASSLDSPPNTGELFF. In nucleotides, the CDR3 is TGTGCCAGCAGCTTGGACTCTCCCCCTAACACCGGGGAGCTGTTTTTT.

The chain couples TRBV4-3 to TRBJ1-2; D is unresolved. CDR1 and CDR2 from the germline V gene are LGHNA and YSLEER. V lost 0 bases to trimming and J lost 5 bases, with 10 bases between them. This CDR3 is 14 amino acids long. The CDR3 nucleotides read TGCGCCAGCAGCCAAGATAGGACTCCTTATGGCTACACCTTC. Translating gives CASSQDRTPYGYTF.

The V gene is TRBV5-1, the J gene TRBJ2-3, with 7 positions matching TRBD2. The CDR3 runs to 16 residues. Germline V gene data show CDR1 as SGHRS and CDR2 as YFSETQ. After removal of 4 bases from V and 0 bases from J, the junction contained 8 bases not matched to a gene. Here the CDR3 reads CASSALLASSTDTQYF. The CDR3 region has the DNA TGCGCCAGCAGCGCACTACTAGCGTCCAGCACAGATACGCAGTATTTT.